The rows below give T cell receptor beta chains drawn from one sample of a study of vaccination and CD4 T cells after COVID-19. The antigens of these receptors remain unknown. Each CDR3 protein is one row after TCRdb ran MiXCR on the PCR reads. The sample carries about 10,000 distinct CDR3 sequences, about 59% recorded once. Source material: CD4+ T cells from blood, cultured in vitro. The receptors were gathered from a human donor who had recovered from COVID-19. Each CDR3 is given with its conserved first and last residue. The D gene is left open where the match is weak. A row's size may be missing; if present it is once, few, many or a size class.

D: -
size: -
J: TRBJ1-5
V: TRBV28
DNA: TGTGCCAGCACCCAACGCCGTCCGGGTAGCAATCAGCCCCAGCATTTT
CDR3: CASTQRRPGSNQPQHF

D: TRBD1
size: few
J: TRBJ1-4
V: TRBV10-3
DNA: TGTGCCATCAGTGAGGGGGACAGGGGGCGCGGGAATGAAAAACTGTTTTTT
CDR3: CAISEGDRGRGNEKLFF

D: -
size: few
J: TRBJ2-3
V: TRBV24-1
DNA: TGTGCCACCAGTGACGGGCAGCTCCGCACAGATACGCAGTATTTT
CDR3: CATSDGQLRTDTQYF

D: -
size: medium-sized
J: TRBJ2-5
V: TRBV7-2
DNA: TGTGCCAGCAGCTTAGGTGCTAGCGCTATCGGGGAGACCCAGTACTTC
CDR3: CASSLGASAIGETQYF

D: TRBD2
size: -
J: TRBJ2-2
V: TRBV7-3
DNA: TGTGCCAGCAGCTTAACGTTTGGTCCGGGAGGCGGGGAGCTGTTTTTT
CDR3: CASSLTFGPGGGELFF

D: TRBD2
size: -
J: TRBJ2-7
V: TRBV4-2
DNA: TGTGCCAGCAGCCAAGGACTAGCGGGCTCCTACGAGCAGTACTTC
CDR3: CASSQGLAGSYEQYF

D: -
size: few
J: TRBJ1-1
V: TRBV11-2
DNA: TGTGCCAGCAGCCTCAACAGAGACAATGAAGCTTTCTTT
CDR3: CASSLNRDNEAFF

D: -
size: -
J: TRBJ2-3
V: TRBV20-1
DNA: TGCAGTGCTAGAGATCGTGGCAAAGATACGCAGTATTTT
CDR3: CSARDRGKDTQYF

D: TRBD1
size: -
J: TRBJ2-7
V: TRBV9
DNA: TGTGCCAGCAGCCCCCGAGATGGGACAGCTGGCTACGAGCAGTACTTC
CDR3: CASSPRDGTAGYEQYF

D: -
size: -
J: TRBJ2-1
V: TRBV20-1
DNA: TGCAGTGCTCTACCCCCAGGGAGTAGCTCCTACAATGAGCAGTTCTTC
CDR3: CSALPPGSSSYNEQFF

D: TRBD1
size: -
J: TRBJ1-2
V: TRBV19
DNA: TGTGCCACCCACAGGGGGCTTAGCTACACCTTC
CDR3: CATHRGLSYTF

D: -
size: -
J: TRBJ2-1
V: TRBV7-9
DNA: TGTGCCAGCAGCTTAGGGGGACCCCCCGGTAGCGATGAGCAGTTCTTC
CDR3: CASSLGGPPGSDEQFF

D: -
size: -
J: TRBJ1-1
V: TRBV18
DNA: TGTGCCAGCTCACCTGATTATCCGGGAATGAACACTGAAGCTTTCTTT
CDR3: CASSPDYPGMNTEAFF

D: TRBD2
size: -
J: TRBJ2-3
V: TRBV7-8
DNA: TGTGCCAGCAGCCTACTAGCGGGAGGGGGCACAGATACGCAGTATTTT
CDR3: CASSLLAGGGTDTQYF

D: TRBD1
size: -
J: TRBJ2-5
V: TRBV12-3/TRBV12-4
DNA: TGTGCCAGCAGACGGACAGGGGGCGAGACCCAGTACTTC
CDR3: CASRRTGGETQYF

D: TRBD2
size: -
J: TRBJ2-1
V: TRBV6-1
DNA: TGTGCCAGCAGAAAACCGGGACTAGCGGTCTACAATGAGCAGTTCTTC
CDR3: CASRKPGLAVYNEQFF

D: -
size: few
J: TRBJ2-2
V: TRBV20-1
DNA: TGCAGTGCAGTCCCGTGGGCCGGGGAGCTGTTTTTT
CDR3: CSAVPWAGELFF

D: TRBD2
size: -
J: TRBJ2-5
V: TRBV29-1
DNA: TGCAGCGTTGAAACCCAAGGGCTAGCGGGAGGGGAGACCCAGTACTTC
CDR3: CSVETQGLAGGETQYF

D: -
size: few
J: TRBJ2-2
V: TRBV10-1
DNA: TGCGCCAGCAGCACCGGGATTTCCCTCGGGGAGCTGTTTTTT
CDR3: CASSTGISLGELFF

D: TRBD1
size: -
J: TRBJ1-4
V: TRBV25-1
DNA: TGTGCCAGCACCCTCACCTACAGGGGCCCCCGGGAAAAACTGTTTTTT
CDR3: CASTLTYRGPREKLFF

D: -
size: -
J: TRBJ2-2
V: TRBV19
DNA: TGTGCCAGTAAGGGGCTAGTTGGGGAAACCGGGGAGCTGTTTTTT
CDR3: CASKGLVGETGELFF

D: -
size: -
J: TRBJ2-3
V: TRBV10-3
DNA: TGTGCCATCAGTCAGAGACTAGTTGCAGATACGCAGTATTTT
CDR3: CAISQRLVADTQYF

D: TRBD2
size: medium-sized
J: TRBJ2-1
V: TRBV5-1
DNA: TGCGCCAGCAGTCCCCTAGCGGGAGGACACAATGAGCAGTTCTTC
CDR3: CASSPLAGGHNEQFF

D: -
size: -
J: TRBJ2-7
V: TRBV4-1
DNA: TGCGCCAGCAGCCTTCCGGGACAAAAGACCTACGAGCAGTACTTC
CDR3: CASSLPGQKTYEQYF

D: -
size: -
J: TRBJ2-3
V: TRBV10-1
DNA: TGCGCCAGCAGTGCTCGCGGGGACACAGATACGCAGTATTTT
CDR3: CASSARGDTDTQYF

D: -
size: -
J: TRBJ2-1
V: TRBV19
DNA: TGTGCCAGTAGTATCTCTCGTGGCTCCTACAATGAGCAGTTCTTC
CDR3: CASSISRGSYNEQFF

D: -
size: few
J: TRBJ1-5
V: TRBV6-2/TRBV6-3
DNA: TGTGCCAGCAGTTTCGCAGGGCGCAATCAGCCCCAGCATTTT
CDR3: CASSFAGRNQPQHF

D: -
size: -
J: TRBJ2-3
V: TRBV20-1
DNA: TGCAGTGCTAGGTTAGCGGACGCCCTCACAGATACGCAGTATTTT
CDR3: CSARLADALTDTQYF

D: -
size: -
J: TRBJ1-1
V: TRBV6-1
DNA: TGTGCCAGCAGTGAAGCGTACACTGAAGCTTTCTTT
CDR3: CASSEAYTEAFF

D: -
size: -
J: TRBJ2-2
V: TRBV20-1
DNA: TGCAGTGCTGGCCCGGACTGGAACACCGGGGAGCTGTTTTTT
CDR3: CSAGPDWNTGELFF

D: -
size: once
J: TRBJ1-2
V: TRBV5-4
DNA: TGTGCCAGCAGTTCGGACAGCTATGGCTACACCTTC
CDR3: CASSSDSYGYTF

D: TRBD1
size: -
J: TRBJ2-5
V: TRBV6-2/TRBV6-3
DNA: TGTGCCAGCAGTTACGGACAGGGGTTAGAGACCCAGTACTTC
CDR3: CASSYGQGLETQYF

D: TRBD1
size: -
J: TRBJ2-2
V: TRBV7-9
DNA: TGTGCCAGCAGCCGACAGGGAAACACCGGGGAGCTGTTTTTT
CDR3: CASSRQGNTGELFF

D: -
size: -
J: TRBJ2-7
V: TRBV10-1
DNA: TGCGCCAGCAGGATACTAGAAACTCTCGGGCAGTACTTC
CDR3: CASRILETLGQYF

D: TRBD1
size: -
J: TRBJ2-2
V: TRBV27
DNA: TGTGCCAGCCGACAGGGGTTTATTAGCACCGGGGAGCTGTTTTTT
CDR3: CASRQGFISTGELFF

D: TRBD2
size: -
J: TRBJ2-7
V: TRBV6-1
DNA: TGTGCCAGCAGTCAGACTAGCGTCTACGAGCAGTACTTC
CDR3: CASSQTSVYEQYF

D: -
size: -
J: TRBJ1-5
V: TRBV7-2
DNA: TGTGCCAGCAGCTTAGCTGGGGGCAACCAGCCCCAGCATTTT
CDR3: CASSLAGGNQPQHF

D: -
size: -
J: TRBJ2-7
V: TRBV6-1
DNA: TGTGCCAGCAGTGAACCTGGGGGGGCTGACGAGCAGTACTTC
CDR3: CASSEPGGADEQYF

D: TRBD2
size: -
J: TRBJ2-5
V: TRBV18
DNA: TGTGCCAGCTCACCGGGACTAGCGGGACTAGAGACCCAGTACTTC
CDR3: CASSPGLAGLETQYF

D: TRBD1
size: -
J: TRBJ2-3
V: TRBV7-9
DNA: TGTGCCAGCAGCGGGGACAGGGCCACAGATACGCAGTATTTT
CDR3: CASSGDRATDTQYF